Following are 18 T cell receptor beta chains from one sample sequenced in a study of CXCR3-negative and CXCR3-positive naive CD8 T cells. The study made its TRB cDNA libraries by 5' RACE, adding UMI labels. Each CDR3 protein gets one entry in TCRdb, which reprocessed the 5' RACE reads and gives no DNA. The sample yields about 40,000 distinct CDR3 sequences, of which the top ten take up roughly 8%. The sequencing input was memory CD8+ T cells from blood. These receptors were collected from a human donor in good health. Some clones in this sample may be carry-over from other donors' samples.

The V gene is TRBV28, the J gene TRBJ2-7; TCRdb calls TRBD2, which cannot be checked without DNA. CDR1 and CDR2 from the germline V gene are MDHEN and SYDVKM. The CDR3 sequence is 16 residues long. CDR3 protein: CASSLLSGGVAYEQYF.

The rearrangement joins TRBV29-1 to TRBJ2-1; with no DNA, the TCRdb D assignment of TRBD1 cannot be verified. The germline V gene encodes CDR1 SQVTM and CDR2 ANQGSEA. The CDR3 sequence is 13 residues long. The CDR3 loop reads CSVERQAYNEQFF.

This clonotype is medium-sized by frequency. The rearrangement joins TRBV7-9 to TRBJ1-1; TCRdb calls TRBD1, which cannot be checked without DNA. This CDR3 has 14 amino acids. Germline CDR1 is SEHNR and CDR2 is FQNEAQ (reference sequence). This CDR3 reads CASSLPQGAFEAFF.

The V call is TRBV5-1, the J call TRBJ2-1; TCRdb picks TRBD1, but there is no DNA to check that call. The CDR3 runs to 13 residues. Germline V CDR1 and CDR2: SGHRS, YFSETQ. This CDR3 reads CASSLEWGGEQFF.

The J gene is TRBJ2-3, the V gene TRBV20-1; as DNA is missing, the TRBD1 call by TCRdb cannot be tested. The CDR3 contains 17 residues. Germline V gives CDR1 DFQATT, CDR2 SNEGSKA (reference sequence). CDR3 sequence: CSARVAPHRGGTDTQYF.

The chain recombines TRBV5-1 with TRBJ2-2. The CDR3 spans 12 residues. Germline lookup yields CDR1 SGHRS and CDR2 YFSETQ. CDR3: CASSLYTGELFF.

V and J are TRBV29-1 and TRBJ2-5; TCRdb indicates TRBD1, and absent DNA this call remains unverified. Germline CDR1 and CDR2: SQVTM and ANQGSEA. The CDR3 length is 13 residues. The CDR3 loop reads CSVPLTGTETQYF.

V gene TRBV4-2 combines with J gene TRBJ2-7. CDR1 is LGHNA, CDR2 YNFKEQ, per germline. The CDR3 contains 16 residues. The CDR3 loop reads CASSQELSGSSYEQYF.

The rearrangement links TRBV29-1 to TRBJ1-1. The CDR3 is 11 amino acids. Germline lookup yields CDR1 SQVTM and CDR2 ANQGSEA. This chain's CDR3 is CSVGLAENAFF.

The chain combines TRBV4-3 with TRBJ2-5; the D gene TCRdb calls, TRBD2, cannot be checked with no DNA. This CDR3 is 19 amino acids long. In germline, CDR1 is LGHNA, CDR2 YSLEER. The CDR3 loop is CASSQEGLAGGPGQETQYF.

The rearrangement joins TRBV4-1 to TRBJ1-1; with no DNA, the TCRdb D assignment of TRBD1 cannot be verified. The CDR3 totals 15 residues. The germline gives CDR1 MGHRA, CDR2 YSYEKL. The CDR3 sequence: CASSPQGQGRAEAFF.

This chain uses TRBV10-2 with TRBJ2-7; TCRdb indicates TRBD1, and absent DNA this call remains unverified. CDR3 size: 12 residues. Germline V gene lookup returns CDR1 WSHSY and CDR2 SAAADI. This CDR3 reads CASSVQAYEQYF.

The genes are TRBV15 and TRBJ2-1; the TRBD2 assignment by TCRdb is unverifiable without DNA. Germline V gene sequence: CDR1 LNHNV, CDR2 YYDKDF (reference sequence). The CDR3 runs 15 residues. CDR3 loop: CATSRGSSGGHEQFF. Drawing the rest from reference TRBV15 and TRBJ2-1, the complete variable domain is DAMVIQNPRYQVTQFGKPVTLSCSQTLNHNVMYWYQQKSSQAPKLLFHYYDKDFNNEADTPDNFQSRRPNTSFCFLDIRSPGLGDTAMYLCATSRGSSGGHEQFFGPGTRLTVL.

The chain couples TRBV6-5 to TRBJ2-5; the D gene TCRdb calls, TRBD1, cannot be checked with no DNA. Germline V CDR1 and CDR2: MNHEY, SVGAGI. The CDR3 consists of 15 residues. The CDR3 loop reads CASSYEQGAQETQYF.

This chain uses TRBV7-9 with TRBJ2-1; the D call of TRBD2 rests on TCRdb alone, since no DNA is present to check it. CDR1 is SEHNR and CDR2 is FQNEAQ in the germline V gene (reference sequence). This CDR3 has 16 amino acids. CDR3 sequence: CASSPGGLASYNEQFF.

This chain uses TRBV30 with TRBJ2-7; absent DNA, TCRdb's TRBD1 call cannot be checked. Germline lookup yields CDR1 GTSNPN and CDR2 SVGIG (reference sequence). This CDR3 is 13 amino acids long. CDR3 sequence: CAWSTQGFHEQYF.

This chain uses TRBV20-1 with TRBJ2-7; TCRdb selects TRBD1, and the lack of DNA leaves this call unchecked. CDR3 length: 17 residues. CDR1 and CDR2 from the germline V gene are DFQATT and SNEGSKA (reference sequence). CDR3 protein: CSARDAGTVGVRYEQYF.

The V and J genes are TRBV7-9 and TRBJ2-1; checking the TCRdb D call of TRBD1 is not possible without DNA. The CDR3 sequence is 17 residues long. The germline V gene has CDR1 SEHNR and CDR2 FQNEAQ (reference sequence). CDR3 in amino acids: CASSGPGQGNEYNEQFF.